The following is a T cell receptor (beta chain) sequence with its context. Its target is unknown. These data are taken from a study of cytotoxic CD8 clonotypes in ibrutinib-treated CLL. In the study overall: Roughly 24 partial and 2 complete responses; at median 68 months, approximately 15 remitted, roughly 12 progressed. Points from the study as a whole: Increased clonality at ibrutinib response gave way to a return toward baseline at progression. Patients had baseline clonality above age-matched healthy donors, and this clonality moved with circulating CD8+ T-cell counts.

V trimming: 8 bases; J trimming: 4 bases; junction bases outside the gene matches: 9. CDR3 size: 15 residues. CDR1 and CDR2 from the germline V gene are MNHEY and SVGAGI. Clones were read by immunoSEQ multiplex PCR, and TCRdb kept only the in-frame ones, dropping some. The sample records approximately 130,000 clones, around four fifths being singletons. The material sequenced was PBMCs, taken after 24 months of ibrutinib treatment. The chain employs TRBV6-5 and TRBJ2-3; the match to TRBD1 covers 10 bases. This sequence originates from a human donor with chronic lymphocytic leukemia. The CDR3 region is CASPLRDRGPDTQYF. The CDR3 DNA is TGTGCCAGCCCTTTGAGGGACAGGGGTCCAGATACGCAGTATTTT.